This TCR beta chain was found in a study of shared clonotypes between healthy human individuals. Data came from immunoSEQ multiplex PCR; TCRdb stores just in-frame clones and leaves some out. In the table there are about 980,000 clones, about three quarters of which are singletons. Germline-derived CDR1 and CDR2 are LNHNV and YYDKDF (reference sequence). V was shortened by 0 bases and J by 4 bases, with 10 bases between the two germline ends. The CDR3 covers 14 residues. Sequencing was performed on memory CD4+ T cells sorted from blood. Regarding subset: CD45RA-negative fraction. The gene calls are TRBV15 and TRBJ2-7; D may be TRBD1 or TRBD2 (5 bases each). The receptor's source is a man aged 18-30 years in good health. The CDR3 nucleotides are TGTGCCACCAGCAGAGATAGGTGGGGGTACGAGCAGTACTTC. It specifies CATSRDRWGYEQYF.